A selection of T cell receptor beta chains follows, all from one sample in a study of T cells expressing NK-cell markers. TCRdb re-called the 5' RACE reads; every CDR3 protein appears as one record, without DNA. Its table lists approximately 550,000 distinct CDR3 sequences. The sequencing input was blood T cells: a sorted CD56 or NKG2C T cell subset, CD4+ or CD8+ T cells, or bulk PBMC T cells (not recorded which). The receptors stem from a man aged 18 to 35 in good health. CDR3s include the opening cysteine and the closing phenylalanine or tryptophan. Each record gives: J gene, V gene, CDR3 protein.

J gene: TRBJ2-2
V gene: TRBV7-7
CDR3 protein: CASTFSAGVGTGELFF

J gene: TRBJ2-1
V gene: TRBV6-5
CDR3 protein: CASSPQRRNNEQFF

J gene: TRBJ1-2
V gene: TRBV4-2
CDR3 protein: CASSQGSTGGGYGYTF

J gene: TRBJ1-1
V gene: TRBV5-1
CDR3 protein: CASSSAPGENTEAFF

J gene: TRBJ1-3
V gene: TRBV30
CDR3 protein: CAWSVAGDTIYF

J gene: TRBJ1-5
V gene: TRBV12-3/TRBV12-4
CDR3 protein: CASTRSGQRNQPQHF

J gene: TRBJ2-5
V gene: TRBV29-1
CDR3 protein: CSVAWTSGRSDQETQYF

J gene: TRBJ2-5
V gene: TRBV5-1
CDR3 protein: CASSLAGARETQYF

J gene: TRBJ2-3
V gene: TRBV7-9
CDR3 protein: CASADSGSSDTQYF

J gene: TRBJ2-3
V gene: TRBV11-2
CDR3 protein: CASSPRTSDGTQYF

J gene: TRBJ1-1
V gene: TRBV12-3/TRBV12-4
CDR3 protein: CASSFDRLSAFF

J gene: TRBJ1-5
V gene: TRBV6-5
CDR3 protein: CASTNSRASLYQPQHF

J gene: TRBJ2-2
V gene: TRBV5-5
CDR3 protein: CASSLRTGQTGELFF

J gene: TRBJ1-4
V gene: TRBV12-3/TRBV12-4
CDR3 protein: CASSSGGVTNEKLFF

J gene: TRBJ2-1
V gene: TRBV5-6
CDR3 protein: CASSLVRDRGPHNEQFF

J gene: TRBJ2-3
V gene: TRBV20-1
CDR3 protein: CSAQTSGRGDTQYF

J gene: TRBJ2-5
V gene: TRBV6-5
CDR3 protein: CASSYSTNEETQYF

J gene: TRBJ2-7
V gene: TRBV18
CDR3 protein: CASSRSRATSYEQYF

J gene: TRBJ2-3
V gene: TRBV11-2
CDR3 protein: CASSPIRGRVPDTQYF

J gene: TRBJ1-3
V gene: TRBV29-1
CDR3 protein: CSVAGGAGSGNTIYF

J gene: TRBJ1-1
V gene: TRBV28
CDR3 protein: CASSRGRNTEAFF

J gene: TRBJ2-7
V gene: TRBV19
CDR3 protein: CASRDPLRKTYEQYF

J gene: TRBJ2-7
V gene: TRBV25-1
CDR3 protein: CASSGIAGLVYEQYF

J gene: TRBJ2-5
V gene: TRBV7-9
CDR3 protein: CASSSKGRGRAFAETQYF

J gene: TRBJ2-7
V gene: TRBV28
CDR3 protein: CASSFGQYEQYF

J gene: TRBJ1-2
V gene: TRBV30
CDR3 protein: CAWSLGGGYGYTF

J gene: TRBJ2-7
V gene: TRBV12-3/TRBV12-4
CDR3 protein: CASSLDGGAYEQYF

J gene: TRBJ2-3
V gene: TRBV20-1
CDR3 protein: CSASVAGKSTDTQYF

J gene: TRBJ2-2
V gene: TRBV7-9
CDR3 protein: CATTGNGELFF

J gene: TRBJ1-5
V gene: TRBV7-6
CDR3 protein: CASSLQGGQPQHF